Below, 6 T cell receptor beta chains from the same sample are listed, as sequenced in a study of metastatic and nonmetastatic thyroid tumors. Until they underwent thyroid surgery, no patient had received any treatment. TCRdb recomputed clones from the PCR reads via MiXCR. The table lists roughly 13,000 clones, around a third of them singletons, with approximately 24% in the top ten. Source material: tumor tissue. All receptors derive from a female donor with papillary thyroid cancer or a benign thyroid nodule (not recorded which). Some clones in this sample may be carry-over from other donors' samples.

This clone was detected many times. This chain uses TRBV25-1 with TRBJ2-1; D is uncertain. Trimming left V 4 bases short and J 7 bases short, with 8 bases between. The CDR3 has 12 amino acids. The V gene's germline CDR1 is MGHDK and CDR2 SYGVNS. The DNA for the CDR3 is TGTGCCAGCAGTGTTCAGGAAAATGAGCAGTTCTTC. It translates to CASSVQENEQFF.

V gene TRBV2 combines with J gene TRBJ2-7; a weak D match, TRBD2 (5 bases). The CDR3 sequence is 12 residues long. The germline gives CDR1 SNHLY, CDR2 FYNNEI. The V and J ends lost 6 bases and 3 bases respectively, with 9 bases between them. In nucleotides, the CDR3 is TGTGCCAGCAGCCGGGAAGACTACGAGCAGTACTTC. Its translation is CASSREDYEQYF.

The rearrangement joins TRBV27 to TRBJ1-5; weak D call: TRBD1 (6 bases). There are 18 residues in the CDR3. Germline assignment: CDR1 MNHEY and CDR2 SMNVEV (reference sequence). The V and J ends lost 8 bases and 3 bases respectively, with 26 bases between them. The CDR3 bases are TGTGCCAGCGGCCCCCGACAGGACGGTAGGGGCTACAATCAGCCCCAGCATTTT. The encoded protein is CASGPRQDGRGYNQPQHF.

This clone was seen more than once but under ten times. The CDR3 sequence is CASSTPYNEQFF. CDR3 DNA: TGTGCCAGCAGTACCCCCTACAATGAGCAGTTCTTC. This chain links TRBV6-1 with TRBJ2-1; D unresolved. Germline V gene sequence: CDR1 MNHNS, CDR2 SASEGT. V lost 5 bases and J 2 bases, leaving 4 bases between the germline ends. The CDR3 covers 12 residues.

This clone came up many times. Just one base apart from a much larger clone, this may be a read error. This sequence joins TRBV20-1 and TRBJ2-5; D might be TRBD1 or TRBD2, each matching 5 bases. The CDR3 has 14 amino acids. V was shortened by 1 base and J by 4 bases, with 13 bases between the two germline ends. Germline values: CDR1 DFQATT, CDR2 SNEGSKA (reference sequence). CDR3 sequence: CSARGSAGRETQYF. The CDR3 DNA is TGCAGTGCTAGAGGATCGGCAGGGAGAGAGACCCAGTACTTC.

This clone was counted ten times or more. The gene calls are TRBV29-1 and TRBJ2-1, with TRBD2 identical over 8 bases. This CDR3 contains 14 residues. Germline V gives CDR1 SQVTM, CDR2 ANQGSEA. The V gene end was trimmed by 4 bases and the J gene end by 6 bases; junction bases not matched to a gene: 8. CDR3 region: CSVVQREMINEQFF. CDR3 sequence (DNA): TGCAGCGTTGTACAGCGGGAGATGATCAATGAGCAGTTCTTC.